One and the same sample provided the 18 T cell receptor beta chains below, sequenced in a study of blood T cell repertoires in COVID-19. Generated by immunoSEQ multiplex PCR, the TCRdb table keeps only in-frame clones and is missing some. The top ten clones hold 2.5% to 3% of a sample with 340,000 or so clones, around four fifths of them seen once. The sequenced sample was peripheral blood. Every receptor here comes from a man under 40 with active or convalescent COVID-19.

The chain employs TRBV19 and TRBJ2-1; 10 bases match TRBD1. Germline V gives CDR1 LNHDA, CDR2 SQIVND (reference sequence). Unmatched junction bases numbered 7, after V lost 3 bases and J lost 5 bases. The CDR3 is 16 amino acids. The CDR3 coding sequence is TGTGCCAGTAGTATCGACAGGGGGCTAATCAACAATGAGCAGTTCTTC. It yields the protein CASSIDRGLINNEQFF. The full variable domain, in which reference TRBV19 and TRBJ2-1 provide the parts outside the CDR3, is DGGITQSPKYLFRKEGQNVTLSCEQNLNHDAMYWYRQDPGQGLRLIYYSQIVNDFQKGDIAEGYSVSREKKESFPLTVTSAQKNPTAFYLCASSIDRGLINNEQFFGPGTRLTVL.

The count of this clone is one. The rearrangement uses TRBV2 and TRBJ2-5; no clear D gene. Trimming pared 2 bases from V and 2 bases from J, leaving 3 bases between. CDR3 size: 12 residues. Germline V gene data show CDR1 as SNHLY and CDR2 as FYNNEI. The CDR3 protein is CASSEQQETQYF. CDR3 sequence (DNA): TGTGCCAGCAGTGAACAACAAGAGACCCAGTACTTC.

The chain recombines TRBV9 with TRBJ2-2; TRBD1 agrees at 8 bases. Per the germline V gene, CDR1 is SGDLS and CDR2 is YYNGEE. The V gene end was trimmed by 5 bases and the J gene end by 7 bases; junction bases not matched to a gene: 10. CDR3 length: 15 amino acids. For the CDR3, the DNA is TGTGCCAGCAGTCAGAGGACAGGGTCCGTCGGGGAGCTGTTTTTT. Residues: CASSQRTGSVGELFF.

V gene TRBV27 combines with J gene TRBJ2-1, with D perhaps TRBD2 (5 bases). The CDR3 totals 15 residues. Trimming removed 7 bases at V and 0 bases at J, with 13 bases between. Looked up from germline, CDR1 is MNHEY and CDR2 is SMNVEV (reference sequence). CDR3: CASTLGLSSYNEQFF. The CDR3 DNA sequence: TGTGCCAGCACCCTAGGACTCAGCTCCTACAATGAGCAGTTCTTC.

The V gene is TRBV3-1 (or the pseudogene TRBV3-2), the J gene TRBJ2-7, with TRBD1 identical over 8 bases. The germline gives CDR1 LGHDT, CDR2 YNNKEL (reference sequence). V shed 1 base and J 5 bases; nucleotides not matched to a gene: 7. The length of the CDR3 is 15 residues. CDR3 bases: TGTGCCAGCAGCCAAGGGACAGGGTTGGCCAACGAGCAGTACTTC. This translates into CASSQGTGLANEQYF.

This clone was seen many times. The J gene is TRBJ1-3, the V gene TRBV3-1 (or the pseudogene TRBV3-2); no firm D call. Looked up from germline, CDR1 is LGHDT and CDR2 is YNNKEL (reference sequence). This CDR3 has 15 residues. The ends were cut back, 0 bases at V and 7 bases at J, with 13 bases in the middle. CDR3 amino acids: CASSQEGLRPNTIYF. CDR3 in DNA: TGTGCCAGCAGCCAAGAAGGTCTCAGGCCTAACACCATATATTTT.

The chain links TRBV11-3 to TRBJ1-1; D perhaps matches TRBD1 (6 bases). V shed 6 bases and J shed 4 bases, with 24 bases lying between them. The CDR3 has 17 amino acids. Germline-derived CDR1 and CDR2 are SGHNT and YENEEA. The CDR3 sequence: CASRMHRARVWGTEAFF. CDR3 DNA: TGTGCCAGCAGAATGCACAGGGCCCGGGTATGGGGCACTGAAGCTTTCTTT.

This clone was recorded a few times. The chain has TRBV20-1 and TRBJ1-6; D is perhaps TRBD1 (6 bases). The CDR3 is 11 amino acids. V dropped 6 bases and J dropped 16 bases, with 16 bases sitting between them. The germline V gene encodes CDR1 DFQATT and CDR2 SNEGSKA (reference sequence). CDR3 DNA sequence: TGCAGTGCCTCGACAGGAAAGAGACTCCACTTT. This gives the protein CSASTGKRLHF.

The chain combines TRBV30 with TRBJ2-7, with 9 bases fitting TRBD1. CDR1 and CDR2 (germline): GTSNPN, SVGIG (reference sequence). The CDR3 has 15 amino acids. Trimming at V came to 3 bases and at J to 1 base, leaving 7 bases not matched to a gene. Here the CDR3 DNA reads TGTGCCTGGAGCAGGATGACAGGGGGGTCCTACGAGCAGTACTTC. This translates into CAWSRMTGGSYEQYF.

The chain uses TRBV6-2 or TRBV6-3 and TRBJ1-6; D is perhaps TRBD1 (6 bases). The CDR3 extends over 15 amino acids. Trimming removed 0 bases at V and 6 bases at J, with 9 bases between. Germline CDR1 is MNHEY and CDR2 is SVGEGT. The DNA for the CDR3 is TGTGCCAGCAGTTACTCGGGCAGGGGTAATTCACCCCTCCACTTT. This codes for CASSYSGRGNSPLHF.

J is TRBJ1-2 and V is TRBV4-3; D is unresolved. The CDR3 runs 13 residues. From germline, CDR1 is LGHNA and CDR2 YSLEER. The V gene lost 3 bases and the J gene lost 3 bases, with 8 bases spanning the gap. The CDR3 loop reads CASSQGGDYGYTF. The DNA of the CDR3 is TGCGCCAGCAGCCAGGGAGGTGACTATGGCTACACCTTC.

V and J are TRBV7-2 and TRBJ1-1; 9 bases fit TRBD1. Losses at the gene ends were 5 bases for V and 5 bases for J; bases not matched to a gene: 9. In germline, CDR1 is SGHTA, CDR2 FQGNSA. The CDR3 length is 15 residues. DNA of the CDR3: TGTGCCAGCAGCGAATCCCAGACAGGGGGGACTGAAGCTTTCTTT. Translating gives CASSESQTGGTEAFF.

This clone was picked up one time. CDR3 sequence reads: CASSPRGLGTGELFF. The CDR3 DNA is TGTGCCAGCAGTCCTCGGGGACTCGGCACCGGGGAGCTGTTTTTT. The V gene is TRBV28, the J gene TRBJ2-2, with D perhaps matching TRBD2 (6 bases). CDR1 is MDHEN and CDR2 is SYDVKM in the germline V gene. V was pared by 5 bases and J by 4 bases, with 14 bases between. The CDR3 extends over 15 amino acids.

This chain uses TRBV4-3 with TRBJ2-3, with 10 bases matching TRBD2. V was pared by 0 bases and J by 2 bases, with 5 bases of the junction left unmatched. Germline V lookup: CDR1 LGHNA, CDR2 YSLEER. The CDR3 consists of 17 residues. The chain's CDR3 is CASSQDLLAGNTDTQYF. CDR3 DNA sequence: TGCGCCAGCAGCCAAGATCTACTAGCGGGGAACACAGATACGCAGTATTTT.

The chain combines TRBV28 with TRBJ1-5; D ambiguous. V dropped 3 bases and J dropped 3 bases, with 12 bases sitting between them. From germline, CDR1 is MDHEN and CDR2 SYDVKM. The CDR3 totals 15 residues. CDR3 amino acids: CASSLGRGFNQPQHF. The CDR3 DNA follows: TGTGCCAGCAGTTTGGGGAGAGGCTTCAATCAGCCCCAGCATTTT.

This chain links TRBV5-1 with TRBJ2-1; 15 bases are shared with TRBD2. V was clipped by 4 bases and J by 7 bases; unmatched bases: 9. The CDR3 runs 17 residues. The germline gives CDR1 SGHRS, CDR2 YFSETQ. The CDR3 DNA follows: TGCGCCAGCAGCCCCAGGACTAGCGGGGGGGCGGGGAATGAGCAGTTCTTC. Translated, it gives CASSPRTSGGAGNEQFF.

CDR3 nucleotide sequence: TGTGCCAGCAGTTTGGCCCGACTAGCGGGAGCCTGGGAGACCCAGTACTTC. Encoded protein: CASSLARLAGAWETQYF. V and J are TRBV28 and TRBJ2-5, with 12 bases fitting TRBD2. Trimming took 3 bases from V and 5 from J; bases not matched to a gene: 10. This CDR3 is 17 amino acids long. Germline V gene lookup returns CDR1 MDHEN and CDR2 SYDVKM.

The chain uses TRBV6-5 and TRBJ2-7, with D unclear. The germline V and J ends were trimmed by 6 bases and 1 base, with 10 bases remaining between them. From germline, CDR1 is MNHEY and CDR2 SVGAGI. The CDR3 consists of 13 residues. CDR3 protein: CASSFGDSYEQYF. Written as DNA, the CDR3 is TGTGCCAGCAGCTTTGGAGATTCCTACGAGCAGTACTTC.